Listed below are T cell receptor beta chains from one sample, sequenced in a study of blood T cells in healthy people across ages. In TCRdb, the 5' RACE reads were re-called with MiXCR into one record per CDR3 protein. The table shows 630,000 or so distinct CDR3 sequences, with approximately 30% occurring only once. Sequenced input: blood. These TCRs come from a woman at least 80 years old in good health. The CDR3 runs from the conserved cysteine through the conserved F or W. Fields, in order: D gene, V gene, J gene, clone size, CDR3 length, CDR3 DNA, CDR3 protein. The D gene is left open where the match is weak. Clone size is given for some rows only: seen once, a few or many times, or a class if the clone is expanded.

TRBD1,TRBV6-2/TRBV6-3,TRBJ2-4,many,16,TGTGCCAGCAGCTACGACCGGACAGGGATATCAAACATTCAGTACTTC,CASSYDRTGISNIQYF
-,TRBV7-2,TRBJ2-5,-,16,TGTGCCAGCAGCTCCTTGGGGGGGCGGGGGCAAGAGACCCAGTACTTC,CASSSLGGRGQETQYF
-,TRBV20-1,TRBJ1-2,once,11,TGCAGTGCCCTAGATGGCTATGGCTACACCTTC,CSALDGYGYTF
-,TRBV7-2,TRBJ1-1,-,15,TGTGCCAGCAGCTTAGCGGGAGGGGTAAGCACTGAAGCTTTCTTT,CASSLAGGVSTEAFF
-,TRBV19,TRBJ1-4,-,13,TGTGCCACCTCATTCCTGGGTAATGAAAAACTGTTTTTT,CATSFLGNEKLFF
-,TRBV5-1,TRBJ2-3,many,13,TGCGCCAGCAGCTTTAGGGTGGGAGATACGCAGTATTTT,CASSFRVGDTQYF
-,TRBV9,TRBJ2-3,many,13,TGTGCCAGCAGCGCTCAGGGGTACGATACGCAGTATTTT,CASSAQGYDTQYF
-,TRBV7-9,TRBJ1-4,-,13,TGTGCCAGCAGTTCAGGGTCTAATGAAAAACTGTTTTTT,CASSSGSNEKLFF
TRBD2,TRBV9,TRBJ2-1,-,15,TGTGCCAGCAGCATAGGGACTAGCGGGGGAAATGAGCAGTTCTTC,CASSIGTSGGNEQFF
-,TRBV21-1,TRBJ2-5,many,16,TGTGCCAGCAGCAAACGAAGGGCAGGGTGGCAAGAGACCCAGTACTTC,CASSKRRAGWQETQYF
-,TRBV7-6,TRBJ1-1,few,13,TGTGCCAGCAGCTTAAAAGGGGGGGGAGAAGCTTTCTTT,CASSLKGGGEAFF
-,TRBV5-1,TRBJ1-6,-,15,TGCGCCAGCAGCTTGGTCAGGGGAGGGGGTTCACCCCTCCACTTT,CASSLVRGGGSPLHF